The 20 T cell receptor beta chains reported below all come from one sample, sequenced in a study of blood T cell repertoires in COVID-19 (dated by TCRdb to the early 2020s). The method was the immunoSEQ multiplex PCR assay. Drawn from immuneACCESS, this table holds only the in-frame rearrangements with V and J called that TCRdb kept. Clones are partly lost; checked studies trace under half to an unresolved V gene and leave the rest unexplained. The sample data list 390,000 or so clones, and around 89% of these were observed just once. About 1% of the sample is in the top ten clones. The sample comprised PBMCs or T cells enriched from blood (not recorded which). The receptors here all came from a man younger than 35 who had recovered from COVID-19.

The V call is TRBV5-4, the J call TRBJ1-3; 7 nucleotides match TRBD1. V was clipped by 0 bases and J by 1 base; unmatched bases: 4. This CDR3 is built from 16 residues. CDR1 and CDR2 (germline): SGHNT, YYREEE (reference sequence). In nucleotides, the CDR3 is TGTGCCAGCAGCTTGGAGGGGGCGAGGTCTGGAAACACCATATATTTT. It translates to CASSLEGARSGNTIYF.

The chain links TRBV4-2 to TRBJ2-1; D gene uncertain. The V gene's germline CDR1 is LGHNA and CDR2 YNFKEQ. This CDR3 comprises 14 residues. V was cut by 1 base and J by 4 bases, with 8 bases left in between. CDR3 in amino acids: CASSQGRSYNEQFF. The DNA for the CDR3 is TGTGCCAGCAGCCAAGGTAGGAGTTACAATGAGCAGTTCTTC.

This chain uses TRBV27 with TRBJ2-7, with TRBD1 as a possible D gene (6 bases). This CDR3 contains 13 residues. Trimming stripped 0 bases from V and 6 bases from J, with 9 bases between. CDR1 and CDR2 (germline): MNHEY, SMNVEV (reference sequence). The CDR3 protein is CASSLSQGFEQYF. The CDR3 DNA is TGTGCCAGCAGTTTATCACAGGGTTTCGAGCAGTACTTC.

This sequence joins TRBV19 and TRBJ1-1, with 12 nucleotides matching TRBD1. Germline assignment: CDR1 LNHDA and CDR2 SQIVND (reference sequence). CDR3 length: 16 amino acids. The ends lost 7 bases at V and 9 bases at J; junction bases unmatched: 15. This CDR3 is CASKFGTGGYEEQAFF. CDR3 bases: TGTGCCAGTAAGTTCGGGACAGGGGGCTATGAGGAACAAGCTTTCTTT.

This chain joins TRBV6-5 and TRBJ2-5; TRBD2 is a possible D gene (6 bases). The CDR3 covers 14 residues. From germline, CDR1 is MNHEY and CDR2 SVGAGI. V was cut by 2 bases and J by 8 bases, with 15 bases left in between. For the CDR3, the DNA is TGTGCCAGCAGTTACGGGGCTAGCGACCCCACCCAGTACTTC. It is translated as CASSYGASDPTQYF.

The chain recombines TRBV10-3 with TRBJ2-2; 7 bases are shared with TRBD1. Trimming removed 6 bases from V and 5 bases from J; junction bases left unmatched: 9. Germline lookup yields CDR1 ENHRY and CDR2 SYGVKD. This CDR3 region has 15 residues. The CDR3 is CAIRENRGGTGELFF. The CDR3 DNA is TGTGCCATCAGGGAAAACAGGGGTGGGACCGGGGAGCTGTTTTTT.

CDR3 in DNA: TGCGCCAGCAGCTTGTTGGGCAGGGGGAGCACAGATACGCAGTATTTT. The encoded protein is CASSLLGRGSTDTQYF. The chain links TRBV5-1 to TRBJ2-3; TRBD1 aligns across 7 bases. CDR1 SGHRS and CDR2 YFSETQ come from the germline V gene. V dropped 1 base and J dropped 0; count of bases not matched to a gene: 5. CDR3 size: 16 residues.

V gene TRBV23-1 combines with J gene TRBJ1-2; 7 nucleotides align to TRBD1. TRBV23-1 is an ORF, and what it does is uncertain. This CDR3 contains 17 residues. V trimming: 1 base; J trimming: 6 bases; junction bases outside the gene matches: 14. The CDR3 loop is CASSQFSGPGQKNGYTF. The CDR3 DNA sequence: TGCGCCAGCAGTCAATTCTCAGGACCGGGACAGAAAAATGGCTACACCTTC.

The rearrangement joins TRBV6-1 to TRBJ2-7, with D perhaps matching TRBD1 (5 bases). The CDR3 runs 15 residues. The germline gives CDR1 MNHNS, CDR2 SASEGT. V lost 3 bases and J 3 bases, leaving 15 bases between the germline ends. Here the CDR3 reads CASSDADSPLYEQYF. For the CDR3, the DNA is TGTGCCAGCAGTGATGCTGACAGTCCTCTCTACGAGCAGTACTTC.

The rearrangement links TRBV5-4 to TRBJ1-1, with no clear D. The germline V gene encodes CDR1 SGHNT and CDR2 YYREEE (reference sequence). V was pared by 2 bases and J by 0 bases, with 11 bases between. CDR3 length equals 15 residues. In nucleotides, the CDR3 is TGTGCCAGCAGCTTATCACTAGGAGTGAACACTGAAGCTTTCTTT. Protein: CASSLSLGVNTEAFF.

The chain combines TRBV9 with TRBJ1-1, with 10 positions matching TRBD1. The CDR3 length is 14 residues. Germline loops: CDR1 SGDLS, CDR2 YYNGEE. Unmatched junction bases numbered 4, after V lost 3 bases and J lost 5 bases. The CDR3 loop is CASSGVGQGTEAFF. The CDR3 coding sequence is TGTGCCAGCAGCGGCGTGGGACAGGGGACTGAAGCTTTCTTT.

The CDR3 sequence: CASSQSTRDYGTEAFF. As DNA, the CDR3 is TGCGCCAGCAGCCAGAGCACCAGGGATTATGGGACTGAAGCTTTCTTT. The chain recombines TRBV4-3 with TRBJ1-1; possible D gene TRBD1, 5 bases. V shed 3 bases and J shed 5 bases, with 19 bases lying between them. There are 16 residues in the CDR3. The germline V gene encodes CDR1 LGHNA and CDR2 YSLEER.

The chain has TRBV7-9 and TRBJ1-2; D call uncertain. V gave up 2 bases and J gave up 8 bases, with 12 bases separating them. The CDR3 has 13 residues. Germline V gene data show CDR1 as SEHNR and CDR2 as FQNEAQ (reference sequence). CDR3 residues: CASSLHGYAGYTF. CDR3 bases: TGTGCCAGCAGCTTACACGGGTATGCAGGCTACACCTTC.

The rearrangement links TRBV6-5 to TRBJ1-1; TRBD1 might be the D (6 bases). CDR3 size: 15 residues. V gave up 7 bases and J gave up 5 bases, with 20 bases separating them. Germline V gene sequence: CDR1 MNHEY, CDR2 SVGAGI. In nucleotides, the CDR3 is TGTGCCAGCACCTCCTCCCCAGGGGCTGGAACTGAAGCTTTCTTT. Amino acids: CASTSSPGAGTEAFF.

CDR3 bases: TGTGCCAGCAGCCCGAAGGGGACAGGGGGTGGCTACACCTTC. Protein: CASSPKGTGGGYTF. The chain has TRBV7-9 and TRBJ1-2, with 11 positions matching TRBD1. CDR3 size: 14 residues. CDR1 is SEHNR and CDR2 is FQNEAQ in the germline V gene (reference sequence). V was pared by 5 bases and J by 7 bases, with 6 bases of the junction left unmatched.

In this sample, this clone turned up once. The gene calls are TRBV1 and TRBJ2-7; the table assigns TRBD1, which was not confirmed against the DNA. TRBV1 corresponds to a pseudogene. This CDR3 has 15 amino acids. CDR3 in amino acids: CTSSQDRDNVSEQYF. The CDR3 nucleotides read TGCACCAGCAGCCAAGATCGGGACAATGTTAGCGAGCAGTACTTC.

The CDR3 spells CASSFRGDEAFF. In nucleotides, the CDR3 is TGTGCCAGCAGCTTTCGAGGAGATGAAGCTTTCTTT. The chain is built from TRBV11-2 and TRBJ1-1, with unresolved D. Deletions cut 3 bases from V and 7 bases from J, with 9 bases between. Germline V gene data show CDR1 as SGHAT and CDR2 as FQNNGV. The CDR3 is made up of 12 amino acids.

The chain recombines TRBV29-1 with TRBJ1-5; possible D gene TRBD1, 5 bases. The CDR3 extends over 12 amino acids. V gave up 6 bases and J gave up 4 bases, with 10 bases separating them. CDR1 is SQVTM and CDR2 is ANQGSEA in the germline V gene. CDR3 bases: TGCAGCGTACAGGACGGGAATCAGCCCCAGCATTTT. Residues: CSVQDGNQPQHF.

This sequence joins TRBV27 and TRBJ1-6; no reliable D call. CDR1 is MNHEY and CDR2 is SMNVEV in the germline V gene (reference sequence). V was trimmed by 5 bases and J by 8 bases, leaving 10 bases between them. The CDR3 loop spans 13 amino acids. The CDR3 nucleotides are TGTGCCAGCAGTCCACGGGATTATTCACCCCTCCACTTT. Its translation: CASSPRDYSPLHF.

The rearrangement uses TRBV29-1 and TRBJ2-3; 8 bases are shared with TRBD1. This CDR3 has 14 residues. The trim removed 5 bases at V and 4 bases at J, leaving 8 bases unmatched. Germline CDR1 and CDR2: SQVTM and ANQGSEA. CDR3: CSVRDRGYADTQYF. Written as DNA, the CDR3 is TGCAGCGTTCGTGACAGGGGATACGCAGATACGCAGTATTTT.